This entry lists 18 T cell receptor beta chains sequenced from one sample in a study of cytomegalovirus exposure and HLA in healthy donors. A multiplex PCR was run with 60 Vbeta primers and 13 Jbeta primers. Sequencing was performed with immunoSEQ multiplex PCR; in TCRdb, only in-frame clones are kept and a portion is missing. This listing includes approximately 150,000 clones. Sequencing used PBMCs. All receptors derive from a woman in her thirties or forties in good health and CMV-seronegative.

The chain's CDR3 is CASSPGQGRTDTQYF. For the CDR3, the DNA is TGTGCCAGCAGCCCGGGACAGGGAAGGACAGATACGCAGTATTTT. This chain joins TRBV11-3 and TRBJ2-3; 9 bases match TRBD1. The CDR3 is 15 amino acids. Germline V gives CDR1 SGHNT, CDR2 YENEEA. The V gene end was trimmed by 5 bases and the J gene end by 3 bases; junction bases not matched to a gene: 6.

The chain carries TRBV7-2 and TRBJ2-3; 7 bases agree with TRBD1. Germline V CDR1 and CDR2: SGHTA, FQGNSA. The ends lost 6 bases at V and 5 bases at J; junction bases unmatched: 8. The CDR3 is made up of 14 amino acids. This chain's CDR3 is CASSSGTELDTQYF. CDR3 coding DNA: TGTGCCAGCAGTTCCGGGACAGAATTAGATACGCAGTATTTT.

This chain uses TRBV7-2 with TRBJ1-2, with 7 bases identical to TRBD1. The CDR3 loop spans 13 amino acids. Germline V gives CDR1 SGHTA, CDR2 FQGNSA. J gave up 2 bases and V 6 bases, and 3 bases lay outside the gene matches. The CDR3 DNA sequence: TGTGCCAGCAGACGGGACAGCAACTATGGCTACACCTTC. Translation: CASRRDSNYGYTF.

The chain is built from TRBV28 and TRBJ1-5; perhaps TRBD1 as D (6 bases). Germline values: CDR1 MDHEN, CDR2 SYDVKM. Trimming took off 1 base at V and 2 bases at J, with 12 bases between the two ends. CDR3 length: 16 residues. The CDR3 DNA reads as TGTGCCAGCAGTTTATTACAGGGTCTGGGCAATCAGCCCCAGCATTTT. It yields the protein CASSLLQGLGNQPQHF.

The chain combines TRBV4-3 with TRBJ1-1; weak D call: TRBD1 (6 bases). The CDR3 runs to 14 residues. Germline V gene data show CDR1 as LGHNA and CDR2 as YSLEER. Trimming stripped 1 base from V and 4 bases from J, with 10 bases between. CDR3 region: CASSQAIRGTEAFF. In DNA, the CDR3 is TGCGCCAGCAGCCAAGCTATCAGGGGCACTGAAGCTTTCTTT.

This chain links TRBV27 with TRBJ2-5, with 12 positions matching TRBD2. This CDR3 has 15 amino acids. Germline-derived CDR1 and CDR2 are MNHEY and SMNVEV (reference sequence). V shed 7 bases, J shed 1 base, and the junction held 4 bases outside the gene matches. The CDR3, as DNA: TGTGCCAGCATATCGACTAGCGGGGGCCAAGAGACCCAGTACTTC. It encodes CASISTSGGQETQYF.

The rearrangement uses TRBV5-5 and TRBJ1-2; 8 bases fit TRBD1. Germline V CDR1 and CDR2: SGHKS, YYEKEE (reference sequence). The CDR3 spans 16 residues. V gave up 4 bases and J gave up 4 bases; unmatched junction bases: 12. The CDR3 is CASSVTAGGASYGYTF. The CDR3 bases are TGTGCCAGCAGCGTAACAGCAGGGGGCGCGAGCTATGGCTACACCTTC.

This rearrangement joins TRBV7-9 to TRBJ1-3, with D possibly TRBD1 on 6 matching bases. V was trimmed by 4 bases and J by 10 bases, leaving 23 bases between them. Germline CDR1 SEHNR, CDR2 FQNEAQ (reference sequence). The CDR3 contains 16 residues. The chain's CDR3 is CASSSALGRGGETIYF. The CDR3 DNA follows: TGTGCCAGCAGCTCAGCGCTGGGCAGGGGAGGGGAGACCATATATTTT.

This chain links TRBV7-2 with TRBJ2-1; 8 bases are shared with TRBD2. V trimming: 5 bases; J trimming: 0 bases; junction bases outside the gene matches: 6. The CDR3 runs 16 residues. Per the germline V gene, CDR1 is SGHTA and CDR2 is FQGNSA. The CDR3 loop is CASSTSSGGSYNEQFF. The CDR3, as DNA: TGTGCCAGCAGCACCTCGAGCGGGGGCTCCTACAATGAGCAGTTCTTC. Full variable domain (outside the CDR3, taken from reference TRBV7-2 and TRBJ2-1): GAGVSQSPSNKVTEKGKDVELRCDPISGHTALYWYRQSLGQGLEFLIYFQGNSAPDKSGLPSDRFSAERTGGSVSTLTIQRTQQEDSAVYLCASSTSSGGSYNEQFFGPGTRLTVL.

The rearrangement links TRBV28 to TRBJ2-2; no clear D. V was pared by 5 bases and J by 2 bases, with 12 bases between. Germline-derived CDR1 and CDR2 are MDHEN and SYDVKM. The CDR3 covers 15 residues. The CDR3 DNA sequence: TGTGCCAGCAGTGATCCGGGTTTCAACACCGGGGAGCTGTTTTTT. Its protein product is CASSDPGFNTGELFF.

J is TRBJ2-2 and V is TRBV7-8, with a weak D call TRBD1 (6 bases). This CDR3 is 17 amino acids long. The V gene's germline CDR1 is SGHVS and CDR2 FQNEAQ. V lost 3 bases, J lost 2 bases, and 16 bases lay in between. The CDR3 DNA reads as TGTGCCAGCAGCTTGGGACACGAGCCCGGAAACACCGGGGAGCTGTTTTTT. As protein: CASSLGHEPGNTGELFF.

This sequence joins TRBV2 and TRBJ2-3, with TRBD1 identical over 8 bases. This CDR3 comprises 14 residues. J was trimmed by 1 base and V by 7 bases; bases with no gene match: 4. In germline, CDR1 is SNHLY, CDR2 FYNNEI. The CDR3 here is CASTGQGGTDTQYF. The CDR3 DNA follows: TGTGCCAGCACCGGACAGGGAGGCACAGATACGCAGTATTTT.

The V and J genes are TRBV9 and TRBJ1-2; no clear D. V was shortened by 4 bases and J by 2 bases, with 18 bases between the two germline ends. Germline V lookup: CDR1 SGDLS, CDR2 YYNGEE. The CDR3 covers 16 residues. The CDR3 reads CASSSRGANNNYGYTF. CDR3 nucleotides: TGTGCCAGCAGCTCCCGTGGTGCGAATAACAACTATGGCTACACCTTC.

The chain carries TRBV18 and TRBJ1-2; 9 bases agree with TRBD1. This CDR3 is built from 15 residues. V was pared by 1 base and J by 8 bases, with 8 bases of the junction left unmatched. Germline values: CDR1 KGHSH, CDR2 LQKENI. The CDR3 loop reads CASSPLGQGAGGYTF. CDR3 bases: TGTGCCAGCTCACCACTGGGACAGGGAGCGGGCGGCTACACCTTC.

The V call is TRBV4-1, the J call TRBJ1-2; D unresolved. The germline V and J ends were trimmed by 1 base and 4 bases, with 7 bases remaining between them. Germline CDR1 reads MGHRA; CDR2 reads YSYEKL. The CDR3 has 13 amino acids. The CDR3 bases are TGCGCCAGCAGCCAAGCGAACAGCTATGGCTACACCTTC. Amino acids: CASSQANSYGYTF.

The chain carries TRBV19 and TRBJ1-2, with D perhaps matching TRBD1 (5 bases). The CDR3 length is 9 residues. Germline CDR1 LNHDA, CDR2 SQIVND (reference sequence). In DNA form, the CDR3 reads TGTGGGGGGGTTTATGGCTACACCTTC. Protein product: CGGVYGYTF.

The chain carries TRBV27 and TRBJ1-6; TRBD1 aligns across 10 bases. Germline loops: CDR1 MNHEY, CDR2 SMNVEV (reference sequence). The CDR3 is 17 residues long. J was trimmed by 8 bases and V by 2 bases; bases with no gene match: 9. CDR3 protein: CASSLILRQGADSPLHF. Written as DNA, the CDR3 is TGTGCCAGCAGTTTAATACTTAGACAGGGGGCGGATTCACCCCTCCACTTT.

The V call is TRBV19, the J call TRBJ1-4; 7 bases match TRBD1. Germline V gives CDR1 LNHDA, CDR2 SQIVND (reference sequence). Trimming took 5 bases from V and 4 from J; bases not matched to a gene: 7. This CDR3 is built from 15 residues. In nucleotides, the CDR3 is TGTGCCAGTAGTTCCGGAGGGACAGATAATGAAAAACTGTTTTTT. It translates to CASSSGGTDNEKLFF.